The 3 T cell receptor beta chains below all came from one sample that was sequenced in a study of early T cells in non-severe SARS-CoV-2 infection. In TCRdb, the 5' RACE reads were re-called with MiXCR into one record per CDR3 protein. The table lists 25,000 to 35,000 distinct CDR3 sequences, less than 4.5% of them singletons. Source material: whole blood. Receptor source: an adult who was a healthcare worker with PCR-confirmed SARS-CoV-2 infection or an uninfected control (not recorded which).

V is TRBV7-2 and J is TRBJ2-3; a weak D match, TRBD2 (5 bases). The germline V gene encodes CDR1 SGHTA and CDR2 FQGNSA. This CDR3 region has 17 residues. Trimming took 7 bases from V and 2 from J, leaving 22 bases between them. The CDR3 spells CASIPTRFGINTDTQYF. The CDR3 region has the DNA TGTGCCAGCATCCCCACTAGGTTTGGGATTAACACAGATACGCAGTATTTT.

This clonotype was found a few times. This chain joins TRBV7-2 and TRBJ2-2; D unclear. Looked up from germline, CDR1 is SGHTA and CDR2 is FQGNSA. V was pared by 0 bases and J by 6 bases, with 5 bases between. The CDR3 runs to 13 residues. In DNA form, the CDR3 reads TGTGCCAGCAGCTTAGCTGTTCCCGGGGAGCTGTTTTTT. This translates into CASSLAVPGELFF.

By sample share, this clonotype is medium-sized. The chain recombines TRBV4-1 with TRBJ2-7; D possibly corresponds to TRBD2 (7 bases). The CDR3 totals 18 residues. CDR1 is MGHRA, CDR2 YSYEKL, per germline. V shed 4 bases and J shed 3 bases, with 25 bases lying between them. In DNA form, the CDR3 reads TGCGCCAGCAGCCCGACCCCGGTAGGGGGGGAAAGGGTCTACGAGCAGTACGTC. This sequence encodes CASSPTPVGGERVYEQYV.